This T cell receptor (beta chain) was documented in a study of identical twins. TCRdb processed the 5' RACE reads anew with MiXCR; each CDR3 protein has one entry. The sample shows a few hundred thousand distinct CDR3 sequences, around 9% of them seen only once. CDR3 length equals 15 residues. In germline, CDR1 is MDHEN, CDR2 SYDVKM. The V end was cut by 2 bases, the J end by 0 bases, with 9 bases between. General study points: Modelling approaches yielded underestimates of out-of-frame TCR alpha sharing between monozygotic twins. The conclusions drew on cross-sectional statistical analysis instead of tracking the same donors. While abundant cord blood beta clonotypes carried fewer insertions, memory repertoires showed no such pattern.

A few counts support this clonotype. Antigen unknown. This receptor was identified in a woman aged 45 to 65 in good health. The specimen sequenced was naive T cells sorted from blood. The rearrangement joins TRBV28 to TRBJ2-3, with a possible D match to TRBD2 (6 bases). DNA for the CDR3: TGTGCCAGCAGTTTAAGGGACTTCAGCACAGATACGCAGTATTTT. Translating gives CASSLRDFSTDTQYF.